Each of the 23 T cell receptor beta chains below was sequenced from the same sample in a study of cytomegalovirus exposure and HLA in healthy donors listed by TCRdb under 2017. Libraries were built with the immunoSEQ multiplex PCR assay. Entries here come from immuneACCESS through TCRdb and include only in-frame sequences with V and J called. Some clones fail to appear in such tables; in the studies checked, an unresolved V gene covers under half of the shortfall, and the cause of the remainder is unknown. The table for this sample lists about 160,000 clones; around 85% of them were counted only once. Jointly, the top ten make up about 2% of the sample. Sequencing input: PBMCs. Source of these receptors: a man aged 25 to 45 in good health and CMV-seropositive.

The chain combines TRBV19 with TRBJ2-5, with TRBD1 identical over 9 bases. There are 14 residues in the CDR3. V lost 1 base and J lost 4; bases outside the gene matches: 1. Germline V lookup: CDR1 LNHDA, CDR2 SQIVND (reference sequence). CDR3 nucleotides: TGTGCCAGTAGTATAGGGGGACAGGGAGAGACCCAGTACTTC. Translation gives CASSIGGQGETQYF.

This chain links TRBV4-1 with TRBJ2-1; 7 nucleotides agree with TRBD1. The V gene end was trimmed by 4 bases and the J gene end by 8 bases; junction bases not matched to a gene: 5. The CDR3 is 13 residues long. The V gene's germline CDR1 is MGHRA and CDR2 YSYEKL. CDR3 residues: CASSRPTGDEQFF. CDR3 sequence (DNA): TGCGCCAGCAGCCGACCAACAGGGGATGAGCAGTTCTTC.

The chain joins TRBV19 to TRBJ1-1, with 9 positions matching TRBD1. J was trimmed by 4 bases and V by 8 bases; bases with no gene match: 5. This CDR3 contains 13 residues. The germline CDR1 and CDR2 sequences are LNHDA and SQIVND (reference sequence). DNA of the CDR3: TGTGCCAGTTCTCCGGGACAGGGCACTGAAGCTTTCTTT. Protein: CASSPGQGTEAFF.

The V call is TRBV7-2, the J call TRBJ2-1; TRBD2 matches 10 bases. V gave up 2 bases and J gave up 2 bases; unmatched junction bases: 6. CDR1 SGHTA and CDR2 FQGNSA come from the germline V gene. The CDR3 consists of 17 residues. CDR3 nucleotide sequence: TGTGCCAGCAGCTTAAGTACTAGCGGGGAGACCTACAATGAGCAGTTCTTC. Its translation is CASSLSTSGETYNEQFF.

The rearrangement links TRBV6-1 to TRBJ1-2, with a weak D call TRBD1 (5 bases). V lost 7 bases and J 3 bases, leaving 6 bases between the germline ends. Germline CDR1 MNHNS, CDR2 SASEGT. The CDR3 runs to 11 residues. The CDR3 DNA sequence: TGTGCCAGCAAACAGGACTATGGCTACACCTTC. It specifies CASKQDYGYTF.

This chain joins TRBV9 and TRBJ1-1; D gene uncertain. This CDR3 is 12 amino acids long. Trimming took 4 bases from V and 5 from J, leaving 9 bases between them. Germline V gene sequence: CDR1 SGDLS, CDR2 YYNGEE. The CDR3 loop is CASSSNQTEAFF. The CDR3 coding sequence is TGTGCCAGCAGCTCCAATCAGACTGAAGCTTTCTTT.

V is TRBV6-5 and J is TRBJ2-5; no reliable D call. Germline CDR1 MNHEY, CDR2 SVGAGI. The CDR3 totals 14 residues. Trimming removed 5 bases at V and 7 bases at J, with 17 bases between. CDR3 coding DNA: TGTGCCAGCAGTCCCTCATTAGATATGTTGACCCAGTACTTC. This gives the protein CASSPSLDMLTQYF.

The chain links TRBV7-2 to TRBJ1-6, with 10 bases matching TRBD1. The CDR3 is made up of 13 amino acids. The J segment lost 10 bases and the V segment lost 8 bases, leaving 5 bases of the junction unmatched. Germline lookup yields CDR1 SGHTA and CDR2 FQGNSA. This chain's CDR3 is CASGTGEGSPLHF. CDR3 in DNA: TGTGCCAGCGGGACAGGGGAAGGCTCACCCCTCCACTTT.

This rearrangement joins TRBV6-5 to TRBJ1-5; 8 positions match TRBD1. The J segment lost 4 bases and the V segment lost 6 bases, leaving 5 bases of the junction unmatched. CDR1 is MNHEY and CDR2 is SVGAGI in the germline V gene. CDR3 length equals 14 residues. The CDR3 protein is CASRAGGGNQPQHF. The CDR3 coding sequence is TGTGCCAGCAGGGCAGGGGGCGGGAATCAGCCCCAGCATTTT.

CDR3 sequence: CASSLDLGGHNEQFF. Here the CDR3 DNA reads TGTGCCAGCAGCTTAGATTTGGGGGGACACAATGAGCAGTTCTTC. The genes are TRBV11-2 and TRBJ2-1; possibly TRBD2 for D (6 bases). The CDR3 spans 15 residues. Trimming removed 0 bases from V and 5 bases from J, with 11 bases in between. CDR1 is SGHAT and CDR2 is FQNNGV in the germline V gene.

The chain is built from TRBV4-1 and TRBJ1-2, with 7 positions matching TRBD1. The CDR3 consists of 19 residues. Germline trimming cut 1 base from V and 0 bases from J; bases unmatched to any gene: 14. Germline assignment: CDR1 MGHRA and CDR2 YSYEKL. The CDR3 loop is CASSQAKGQVDSANYGYTF. For the CDR3, the DNA is TGCGCCAGCAGCCAAGCAAAAGGACAGGTGGATTCCGCTAACTATGGCTACACCTTC.

The chain joins TRBV15 to TRBJ1-5; 8 positions match TRBD1. The V and J ends lost 5 bases and 6 bases, in that order; junction bases with no gene match: 6. Germline CDR1 reads LNHNV; CDR2 reads YYDKDF (reference sequence). This CDR3 region has 14 residues. Here the CDR3 reads CATSHRGYGQPQHF. CDR3 bases: TGTGCCACCAGCCACAGGGGGTATGGTCAGCCCCAGCATTTT.

The CDR3 sequence: CASSDPGQSSGNTIYF. CDR3 nucleotide sequence: TGCGCCAGCAGCGACCCGGGACAAAGCTCTGGAAACACCATATATTTT. The rearrangement joins TRBV4-3 to TRBJ1-3; TRBD1 is a possible D gene (6 bases). CDR1 and CDR2 (germline): LGHNA, YSLEER. The CDR3 is made up of 16 amino acids. V was cut by 5 bases and J by 0 bases, with 14 bases left in between.

V gene TRBV7-2 combines with J gene TRBJ2-7, with TRBD2 matching over 7 bases. The CDR3 consists of 16 residues. Germline lookup yields CDR1 SGHTA and CDR2 FQGNSA. V was clipped by 0 bases and J by 2 bases; unmatched bases: 7. The CDR3 coding sequence is TGTGCCAGCAGCTTAGCCCGGACTAGGGATCCCTACGAGCAGTACTTC. It yields the protein CASSLARTRDPYEQYF.

The chain joins TRBV18 to TRBJ2-5, with TRBD1 identical over 8 bases. Germline V lookup: CDR1 KGHSH, CDR2 LQKENI. The CDR3 covers 14 residues. The junction had 4 bases not matched to a gene; V was cut back by 3 bases and J by 4 bases. The CDR3 loop is CASSPGTGSETQYF. DNA of the CDR3: TGTGCCAGCTCACCCGGGACAGGCTCAGAGACCCAGTACTTC.

In its sample, this clone was seen a few times. The rearrangement links TRBV6-1 to TRBJ2-3; TRBD2 matches 7 bases. V lost 0 bases to trimming and J lost 5 bases; unmatched junction nucleotides: 2. Per the germline V gene, CDR1 is MNHNS and CDR2 is SASEGT. The CDR3 covers 14 residues. For the CDR3, the DNA is TGTGCCAGCAGTGAAGCGGGCGGGAGAGATACGCAGTATTTT. It specifies CASSEAGGRDTQYF.

V gene TRBV30 combines with J gene TRBJ1-6, with 8 bases fitting TRBD1. CDR1 is GTSNPN, CDR2 SVGIG, per germline (reference sequence). V trimming: 2 bases; J trimming: 18 bases; junction bases outside the gene matches: 9. CDR3 length: 12 amino acids. In DNA, the CDR3 is TGTGCCTGGAGTTATGGGACAGGCATTTCCCACTTT. This translates into CAWSYGTGISHF.

The rearrangement joins TRBV7-6 to TRBJ1-5, with 7 bases lining up with TRBD1. Germline V gene data show CDR1 as SGHVS and CDR2 as FNYEAQ. This CDR3 contains 15 residues. V lost 6 bases to trimming and J lost 1 base; unmatched junction nucleotides: 6. CDR3 DNA sequence: TGTGCCAGCAGAGCCGGGACAGCCAGCAATCAGCCCCAGCATTTT. Encoded protein: CASRAGTASNQPQHF. The whole variable domain, remainder taken from reference TRBV7-6 and TRBJ1-5, is GAGVSQSPRYKVTKRGQDVALRCDPISGHVSLYWYRQALGQGPEFLTYFNYEAQQDKSGLPNDRFSAERPEGSISTLTIQRTEQRDSAMYRCASRAGTASNQPQHFGDGTRLSIL.

This clone was picked up one time. The J gene is TRBJ2-3, the V gene TRBV14; D ambiguous. CDR1 SGHDN and CDR2 FVKESK come from the germline V gene. V lost 0 bases, J lost 1 base, and 11 bases lay in between. The CDR3 sequence is 16 residues long. Here the CDR3 DNA reads TGTGCCAGCAGCCAAGATCCGTGGGCCGGCACAGATACGCAGTATTTT. Amino acid sequence: CASSQDPWAGTDTQYF.

The CDR3 here is CASRDPGQRNTIYF. The CDR3 DNA reads as TGTGCCAGCAGGGATCCGGGACAGCGAAACACCATATATTTT. The rearrangement links TRBV6-1 to TRBJ1-3; 7 nucleotides line up with TRBD1. The CDR3 runs 14 residues. V lost 6 bases, J lost 5 bases, and 7 bases stayed unmatched. Germline V gives CDR1 MNHNS, CDR2 SASEGT.

The V gene is TRBV6-1, the J gene TRBJ2-7; a possible D gene is TRBD1 (6 bases). This CDR3 comprises 13 residues. V lost 2 bases to trimming and J lost 4 bases, with 9 bases between them. The germline V gene encodes CDR1 MNHNS and CDR2 SASEGT. In DNA, the CDR3 is TGTGCCAGCAGTGAAACGGGACAATACGAGCAGTACTTC. Residues: CASSETGQYEQYF.

The chain combines TRBV10-2 with TRBJ1-3; TRBD1 matches 8 bases. J lost 4 bases, V lost 6 bases, and 11 bases had no gene match. The length of the CDR3 is 16 residues. CDR1 and CDR2 from the germline V gene are WSHSY and SAAADI. The CDR3 sequence is CASRAPGQGGGNTIYF. The CDR3 nucleotides are TGCGCCAGCAGGGCCCCTGGACAGGGAGGCGGAAACACCATATATTTT.

This sequence joins TRBV6-5 and TRBJ2-1, with 11 nucleotides matching TRBD2. This CDR3 is 16 amino acids long. V trimming: 2 bases; J trimming: 5 bases; junction bases outside the gene matches: 5. CDR1 and CDR2 (germline): MNHEY, SVGAGI. DNA of the CDR3: TGTGCCAGCAGTTACAGTCTAGCGGGGGGAAACAATGAGCAGTTCTTC. Encoded protein: CASSYSLAGGNNEQFF.